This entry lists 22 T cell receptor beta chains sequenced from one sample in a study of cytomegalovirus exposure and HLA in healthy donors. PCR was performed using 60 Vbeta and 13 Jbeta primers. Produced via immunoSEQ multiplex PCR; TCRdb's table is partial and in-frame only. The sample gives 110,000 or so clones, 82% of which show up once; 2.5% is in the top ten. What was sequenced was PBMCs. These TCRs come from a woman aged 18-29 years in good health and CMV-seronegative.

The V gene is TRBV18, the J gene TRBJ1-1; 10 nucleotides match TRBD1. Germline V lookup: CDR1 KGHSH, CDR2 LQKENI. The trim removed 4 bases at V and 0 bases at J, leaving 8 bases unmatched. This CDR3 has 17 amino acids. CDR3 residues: CASSRDRGLLMNTEAFF. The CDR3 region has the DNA TGTGCCAGCTCACGAGACAGGGGGCTTCTCATGAACACTGAAGCTTTCTTT.

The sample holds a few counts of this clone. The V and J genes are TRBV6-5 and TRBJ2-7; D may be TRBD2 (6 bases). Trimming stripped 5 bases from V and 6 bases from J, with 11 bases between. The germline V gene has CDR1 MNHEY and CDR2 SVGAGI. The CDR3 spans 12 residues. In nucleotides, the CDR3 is TGTGCCAGCAGTGCGAGGGGAGGCGAGCAGTACTTC. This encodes CASSARGGEQYF.

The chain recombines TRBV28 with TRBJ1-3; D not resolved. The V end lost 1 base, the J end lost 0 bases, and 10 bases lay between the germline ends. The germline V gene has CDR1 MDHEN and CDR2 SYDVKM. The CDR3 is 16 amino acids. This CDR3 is CASSLFPGFSGNTIYF. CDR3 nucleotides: TGTGCCAGCAGTTTATTTCCGGGTTTCTCTGGAAACACCATATATTTT.

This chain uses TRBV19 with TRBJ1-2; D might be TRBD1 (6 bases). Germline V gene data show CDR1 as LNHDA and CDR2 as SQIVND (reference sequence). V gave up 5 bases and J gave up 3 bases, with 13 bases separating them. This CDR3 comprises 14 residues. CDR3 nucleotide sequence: TGTGCCAGTAGTTTGTACAGGGACCACTATGGCTACACCTTC. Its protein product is CASSLYRDHYGYTF.

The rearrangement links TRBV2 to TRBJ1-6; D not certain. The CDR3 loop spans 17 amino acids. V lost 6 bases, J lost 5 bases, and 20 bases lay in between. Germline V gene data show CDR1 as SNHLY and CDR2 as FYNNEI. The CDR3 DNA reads TGTGCCAGCAGGACCCTAGTAAAAATTTGGGATAATTCACCCCTCCACTTT. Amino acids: CASRTLVKIWDNSPLHF.

This CDR3 is CASSPRQGMNTEAFF. The CDR3 bases are TGTGCCAGCTCACCACGACAGGGGATGAACACTGAAGCTTTCTTT. The chain employs TRBV18 and TRBJ1-1, with 8 positions matching TRBD1. The CDR3 runs to 15 residues. The ends lost 1 base at V and 0 bases at J; junction bases unmatched: 1. Germline values: CDR1 KGHSH, CDR2 LQKENI.

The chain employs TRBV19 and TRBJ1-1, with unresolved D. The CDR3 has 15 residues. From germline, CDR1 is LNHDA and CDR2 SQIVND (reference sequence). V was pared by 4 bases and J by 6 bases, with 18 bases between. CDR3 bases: TGTGCCAGTAGTACCTCCCCACCAGGTGGATCTGAAGCTTTCTTT. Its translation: CASSTSPPGGSEAFF.

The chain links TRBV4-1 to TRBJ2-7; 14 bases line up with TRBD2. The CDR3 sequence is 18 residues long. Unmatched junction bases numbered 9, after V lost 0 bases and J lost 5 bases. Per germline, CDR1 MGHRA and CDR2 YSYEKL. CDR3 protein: CASSQETRTSGRYDEQYF. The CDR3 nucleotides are TGCGCCAGCAGCCAAGAGACCCGGACTAGCGGGAGGTATGACGAGCAGTACTTC.

CDR3 residues: CASSPRIGAFF. The CDR3 DNA sequence: TGTGCCAGCAGTCCTCGTATCGGGGCTTTCTTT. The J gene is TRBJ1-1, the V gene TRBV28; D is ambiguous. Germline loops: CDR1 MDHEN, CDR2 SYDVKM. V lost 5 bases and J lost 11, with 12 bases in between. The CDR3 length is 11 residues.

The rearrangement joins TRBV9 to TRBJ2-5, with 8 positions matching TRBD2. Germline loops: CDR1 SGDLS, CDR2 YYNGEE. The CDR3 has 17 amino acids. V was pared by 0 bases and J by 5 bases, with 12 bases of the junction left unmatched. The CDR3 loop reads CASSVGTAGALGETQYF. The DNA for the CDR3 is TGTGCCAGCAGCGTAGGAACAGCGGGGGCCCTTGGGGAGACCCAGTACTTC.

The CDR3 is CASSLVWGGPAGDTQYF. CDR3 sequence (DNA): TGTGCCAGCAGCTTAGTATGGGGGGGCCCAGCGGGGGATACGCAGTATTTT. The V and J genes are TRBV7-8 and TRBJ2-3; weak D call: TRBD2 (7 bases). V was shortened by 1 base and J by 6 bases, with 20 bases between the two germline ends. The CDR3 extends over 17 amino acids. CDR1 is SGHVS and CDR2 is FQNEAQ in the germline V gene.

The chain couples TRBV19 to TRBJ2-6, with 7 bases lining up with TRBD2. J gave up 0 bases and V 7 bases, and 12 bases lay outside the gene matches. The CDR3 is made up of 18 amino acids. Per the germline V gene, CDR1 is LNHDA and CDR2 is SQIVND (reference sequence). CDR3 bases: TGTGCCAGTACCATGCCCCTCGGGGGGAGCTCTGGGGCCAACGTCCTGACTTTC. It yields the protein CASTMPLGGSSGANVLTF.

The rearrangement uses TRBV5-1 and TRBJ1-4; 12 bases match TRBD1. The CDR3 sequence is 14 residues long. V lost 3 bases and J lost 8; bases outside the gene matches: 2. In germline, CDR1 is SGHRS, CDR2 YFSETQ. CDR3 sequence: CASSWGQGAEKLFF. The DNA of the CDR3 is TGCGCCAGCAGCTGGGGACAGGGGGCCGAAAAACTGTTTTTT.

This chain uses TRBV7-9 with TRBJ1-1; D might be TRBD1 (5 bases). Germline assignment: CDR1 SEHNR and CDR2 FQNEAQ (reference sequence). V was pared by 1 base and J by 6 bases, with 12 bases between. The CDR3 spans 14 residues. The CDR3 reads CASSLGGALPEAFF. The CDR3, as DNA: TGTGCCAGCAGCTTAGGGGGCGCGTTGCCTGAAGCTTTCTTT.

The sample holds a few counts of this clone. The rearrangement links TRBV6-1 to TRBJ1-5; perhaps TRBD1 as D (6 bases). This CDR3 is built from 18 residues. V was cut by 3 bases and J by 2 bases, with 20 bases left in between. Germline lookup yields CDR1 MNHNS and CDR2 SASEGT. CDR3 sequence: CASSDFTSRGVGNQPQHF. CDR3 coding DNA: TGTGCCAGCAGTGACTTCACGTCCAGGGGAGTTGGCAATCAGCCCCAGCATTTT.

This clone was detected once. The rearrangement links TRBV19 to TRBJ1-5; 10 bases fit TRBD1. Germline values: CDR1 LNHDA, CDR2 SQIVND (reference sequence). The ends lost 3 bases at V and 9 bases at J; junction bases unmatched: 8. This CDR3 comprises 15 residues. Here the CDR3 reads CASSMVTGGAGPQHF. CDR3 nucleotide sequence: TGTGCCAGTAGTATGGTGACAGGGGGCGCAGGGCCCCAGCATTTT.

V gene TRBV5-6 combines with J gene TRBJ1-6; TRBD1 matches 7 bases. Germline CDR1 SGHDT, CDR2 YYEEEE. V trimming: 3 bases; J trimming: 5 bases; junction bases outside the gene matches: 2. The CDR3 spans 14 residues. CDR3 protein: CASSSGTDNSPLHF. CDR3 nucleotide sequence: TGTGCCAGCAGCTCCGGGACAGATAATTCACCCCTCCACTTT.

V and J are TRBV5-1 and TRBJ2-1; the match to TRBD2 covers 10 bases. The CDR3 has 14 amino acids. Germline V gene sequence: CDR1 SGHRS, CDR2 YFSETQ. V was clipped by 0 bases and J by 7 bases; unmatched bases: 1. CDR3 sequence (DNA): TGCGCCAGCAGCTTGGAGCGGGAGGGGAATGAGCAGTTCTTC. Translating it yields CASSLEREGNEQFF. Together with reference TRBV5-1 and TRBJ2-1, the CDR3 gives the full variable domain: KAGVTQTPRYLIKTRGQQVTLSCSPISGHRSVSWYQQTPGQGLQFLFEYFSETQRNKGNFPGRFSGRQFSNSRSEMNVSTLELGDSALYLCASSLEREGNEQFFGPGTRLTVL.

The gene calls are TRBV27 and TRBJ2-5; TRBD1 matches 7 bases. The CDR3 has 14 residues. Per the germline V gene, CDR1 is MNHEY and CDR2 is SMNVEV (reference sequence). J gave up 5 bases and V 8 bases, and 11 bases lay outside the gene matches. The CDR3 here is CASRTRGLKETQYF. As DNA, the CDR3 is TGTGCCAGCCGTACGAGGGGGCTTAAGGAGACCCAGTACTTC.

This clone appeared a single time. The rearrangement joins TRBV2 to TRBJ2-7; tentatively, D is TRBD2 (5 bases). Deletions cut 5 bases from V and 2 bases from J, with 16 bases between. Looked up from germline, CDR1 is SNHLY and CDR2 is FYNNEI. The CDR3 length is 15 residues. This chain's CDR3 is CASSKTIPITYEQYF. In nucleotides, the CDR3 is TGTGCCAGCAGTAAGACTATACCGATTACCTACGAGCAGTACTTC.

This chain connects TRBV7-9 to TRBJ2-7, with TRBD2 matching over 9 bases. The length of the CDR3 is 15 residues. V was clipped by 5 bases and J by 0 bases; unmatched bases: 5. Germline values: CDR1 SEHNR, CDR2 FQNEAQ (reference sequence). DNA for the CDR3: TGTGCCAGCAGCGTGACTAGCGGAAGCTCCTACGAGCAGTACTTC. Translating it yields CASSVTSGSSYEQYF.

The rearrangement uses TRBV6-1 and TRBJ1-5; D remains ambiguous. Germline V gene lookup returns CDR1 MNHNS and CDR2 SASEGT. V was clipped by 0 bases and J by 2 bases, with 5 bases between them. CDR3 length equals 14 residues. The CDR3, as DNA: TGTGCCAGCAGTGAAGCGTCAGGCAATCAGCCCCAGCATTTT. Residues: CASSEASGNQPQHF.